These 7 T cell receptor beta chains share one sample of origin, sequenced in a study of T cell clonality in common variable immunodeficiency. Profiled with immunoSEQ multiplex PCR; TCRdb holds only in-frame clones, not every one. The table lists approximately 34,000 clones, with no singletons. The sample taken for sequencing was peripheral blood mononuclear cells. Receptor source: a person aged 18 to 75 in good health.

This clone has ten or more counts. The read falls 3 residues short of the CDR3 end, and the missing part is taken from the germline J gene. The chain carries TRBV18 and TRBJ2-1, with 12 positions matching TRBD2. CDR3 length: 14 amino acids. Germline V gene sequence: CDR1 KGHSH, CDR2 LQKENI. J was trimmed by 8 bases and V by 5 bases; bases with no gene match: 4. The CDR3 spells CASSRLAGDDEQFF. The DNA read from the CDR3 is TGTGCCAGCTCAAGACTAGCGGGAGATGATGAG.

This clone was counted ten times or more. Read coverage stops 3 residues before the CDR3 terminus; the germline J gene supplies the remainder. The chain has TRBV10-3 and TRBJ1-5, with 7 bases identical to TRBD1. The germline gives CDR1 ENHRY, CDR2 SYGVKD. V lost 5 bases to trimming and J lost 0 bases; unmatched junction nucleotides: 4. The CDR3 runs 15 residues. This CDR3 is CAISPGTVSNQPQHF. Incomplete CDR3 DNA: TGTGCCATCAGTCCCGGGACAGTTAGCAATCAGCCC.

This clone occurred many times. Read coverage stops 3 residues before the CDR3 terminus; the germline J gene supplies the remainder. This specimen includes other DNA sequences encoding the same CDR3. This sequence joins TRBV7-9 and TRBJ1-1; D unresolved. V was clipped by 1 base and J by 4 bases, with 10 bases between them. The germline V gene has CDR1 SEHNR and CDR2 FQNEAQ (reference sequence). The CDR3 has 14 residues. CDR3 DNA, as far as it was read: TGTGCCAGCAGCTTAGGAGGTAGCGGCACTGAA. Its protein is CASSLGGSGTE. The CDR3 in its entirety is CASSLGGSGTEAFF.

The table lists this clone with many counts. The observed sequence ends 3 residues before the CDR3 terminus, with the missing tail filled in from the germline J gene. The rearrangement joins TRBV19 to TRBJ1-2, with 7 bases matching TRBD1. CDR1 is LNHDA, CDR2 SQIVND, per germline (reference sequence). CDR3 length equals 14 residues. Partial CDR3 DNA: TGTGCCAGTAGCGACAGGGATAGGGTGATCGGC. Its translation is CASSDRDRVIG. Given in full, the CDR3 is CASSDRDRVIGYTF. The entire variable domain, with the rest obtained from reference TRBV19 and TRBJ1-2, is as follows: DGGITQSPKYLFRKEGQNVTLSCEQNLNHDAMYWYRQDPGQGLRLIYYSQIVNDFQKGDIAEGYSVSREKKESFPLTVTSAQKNPTAFYLCASSDRDRVIGYTFGSGTRLTVV.

This clone has at least ten counts. The read stops 3 residues short of the end of the CDR3; the missing end is completed from the germline J gene. The V gene is TRBV4-1, the J gene TRBJ2-7, with D possibly being TRBD1 (6 bases). In germline, CDR1 is MGHRA, CDR2 YSYEKL. V shed 2 bases and J shed 6 bases, with 17 bases lying between them. CDR3 length: 15 amino acids. The DNA read from the CDR3 is TGCGCCAGCAGCCAAACCCGGGACAATAACGGCGAG. This gives the protein CASSQTRDNNGE. The whole CDR3 sequence reads CASSQTRDNNGEQYF.

This clone was observed many times. The read ends 3 residues shy of where the CDR3 ends; the end is completed using the germline J gene. The V and J genes are TRBV28 and TRBJ2-7; D gene uncertain. Deletions cut 3 bases from V and 1 base from J, with 7 bases between. The V gene's germline CDR1 is MDHEN and CDR2 SYDVKM. The CDR3 consists of 13 residues. The CDR3 loop is CASSFVQSYEQYF. CDR3 DNA, as far as it was read: TGTGCCAGCAGTTTCGTACAGTCCTACGAG.

Many counts were recorded for this clone. The CDR3 extends 3 residues past the end of the read, so its final part is completed from the germline J gene. The genes are TRBV2 and TRBJ2-3; 10 bases are shared with TRBD2. V lost 6 bases, J lost 2 bases, and 5 bases stayed unmatched. Per the germline V gene, CDR1 is SNHLY and CDR2 is FYNNEI. This CDR3 region has 15 residues. The covered CDR3 bases are TGTGCCAGCAGAACACTAGCGGGGATCACAGATACG. It yields the protein CASRTLAGITDT. The entire CDR3 reads CASRTLAGITDTQYF.